The sequence of this TCR beta chain was determined in a study of identical twins. Study-level points and caveats: The abundant beta clonotypes from cord blood had fewer insertions, and memory repertoires had none of this.

The CDR3 is made up of 14 amino acids. V dropped 3 bases and J dropped 8 bases, with 14 bases sitting between them. As regards this clonotype: Its antigen is still unknown.

TCRdb re-called the 5' RACE reads with MiXCR, one entry per CDR3 protein. The sample holds approximately 1.8 million distinct CDR3 sequences, about 32% seen once. This chain links TRBV12-3 or TRBV12-4 with TRBJ2-4, with D perhaps being TRBD1 or TRBD2 (5 bases each). The TCR originated in a newborn girl in good health. The source material was cord blood. DNA of the CDR3: TGTGCCAGCAGTTTGGGACCGCCCGGCGACATTCAGTACTTC. Protein sequence: CASSLGPPGDIQYF.